This passage covers 3 T cell receptor beta chains from one sample sequenced in a study of cytomegalovirus exposure and HLA in healthy donors. It was with 60 Vbeta and 13 Jbeta primers that the PCR ran. The assay was immunoSEQ multiplex PCR, and TCRdb's table has in-frame clones only and misses some. The table lists 150,000 to 200,000 clones, 80% to 90% of them singletons. Sequencing was performed on PBMCs. These receptors came from a girl aged 2-10 years in good health and CMV-seropositive.

The J gene is TRBJ2-2, the V gene TRBV10-3; 9 bases align to TRBD1. Trimming at V came to 9 bases and at J to 3 bases, leaving 2 bases not matched to a gene. CDR3 length: 13 amino acids. From germline, CDR1 is ENHRY and CDR2 SYGVKD. CDR3 amino acids: CAIRTGDTGELFF. The DNA for the CDR3 is TGTGCCATTAGGACAGGGGACACCGGGGAGCTGTTTTTT.

The chain recombines TRBV27 with TRBJ2-1, with 16 bases fitting TRBD2. The germline V gene has CDR1 MNHEY and CDR2 SMNVEV (reference sequence). The V gene end was trimmed by 5 bases and the J gene end by 7 bases; junction bases not matched to a gene: 11. The CDR3 length is 18 residues. The CDR3 DNA is TGTGCCAGCAGTCTTACCCCGGGACTAGCGGGAGGGTTAAATGAGCAGTTCTTC. Protein: CASSLTPGLAGGLNEQFF.

The V gene is TRBV2, the J gene TRBJ2-1; weak D call: TRBD2 (5 bases). V lost 6 bases and J lost 8, with 17 bases in between. This CDR3 spans 14 amino acids. Germline CDR1 reads SNHLY; CDR2 reads FYNNEI. In DNA form, the CDR3 reads TGTGCCAGCAGCTCCCGAGAGGGTTCGGATGAGCAGTTCTTC. This sequence encodes CASSSREGSDEQFF.